This TCR beta chain comes out of a study of blood T cell repertoires in COVID-19. Study background: PBMCs, B-cell-depleted T cells, or T cells were the source of the cDNA or gDNA that made up the material.

J lost 6 bases, V lost 4 bases, and 13 bases had no gene match. The germline V gene encodes CDR1 MNHEY and CDR2 SVGEGT. The CDR3 spans 16 residues. Produced via immunoSEQ multiplex PCR; TCRdb's table is partial and in-frame only. The table includes about 300,000 clones, approximately 86% detected once. The J gene is TRBJ1-1, the V gene TRBV6-2 or TRBV6-3; 8 bases fit TRBD1. Sample: peripheral blood. This TCR was sampled from a man aged 65 to 85 with acute or convalescent COVID-19. The CDR3 sequence: CASSSNPGTGMAEAFF. For the CDR3, the DNA is TGTGCCAGCAGTTCAAATCCCGGGACAGGTATGGCTGAAGCTTTCTTT.